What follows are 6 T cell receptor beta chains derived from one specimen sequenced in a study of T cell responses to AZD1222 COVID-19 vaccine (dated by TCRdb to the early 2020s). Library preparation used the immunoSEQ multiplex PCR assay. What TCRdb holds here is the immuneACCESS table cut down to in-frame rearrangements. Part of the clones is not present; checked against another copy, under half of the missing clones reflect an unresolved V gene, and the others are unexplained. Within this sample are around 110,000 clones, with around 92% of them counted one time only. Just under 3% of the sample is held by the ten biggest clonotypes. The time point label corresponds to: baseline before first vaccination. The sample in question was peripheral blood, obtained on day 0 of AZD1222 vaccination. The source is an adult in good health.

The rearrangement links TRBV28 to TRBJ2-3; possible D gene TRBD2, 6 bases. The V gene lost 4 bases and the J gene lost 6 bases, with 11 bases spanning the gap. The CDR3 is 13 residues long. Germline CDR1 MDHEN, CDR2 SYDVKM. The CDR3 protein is CASSSGTRDTQYF. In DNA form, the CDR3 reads TGTGCCAGCAGTTCAGGGACTCGCGATACGCAGTATTTT.

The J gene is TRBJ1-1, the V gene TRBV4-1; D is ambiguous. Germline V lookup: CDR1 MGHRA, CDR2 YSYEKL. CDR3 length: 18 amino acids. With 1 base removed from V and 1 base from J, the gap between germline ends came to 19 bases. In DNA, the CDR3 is TGCGCCAGCAGCCAAGGGACTCCTCTCAGGCGAAAGAACACTGAAGCTTTCTTT. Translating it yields CASSQGTPLRRKNTEAFF.

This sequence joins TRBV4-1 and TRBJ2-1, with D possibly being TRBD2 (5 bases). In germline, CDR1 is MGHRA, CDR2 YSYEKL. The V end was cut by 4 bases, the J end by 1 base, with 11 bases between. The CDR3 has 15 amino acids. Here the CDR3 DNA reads TGCGCCAGCAGCCTGTTAGGACTTTCCTACAATGAGCAGTTCTTC. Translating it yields CASSLLGLSYNEQFF.

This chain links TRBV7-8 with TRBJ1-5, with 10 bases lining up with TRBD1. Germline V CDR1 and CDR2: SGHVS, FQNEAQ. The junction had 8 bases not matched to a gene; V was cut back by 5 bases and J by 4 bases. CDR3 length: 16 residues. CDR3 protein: CASSRGQGIGNQPQHF. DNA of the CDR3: TGTGCCAGCAGCCGGGGACAGGGGATAGGTAATCAGCCCCAGCATTTT.

In DNA form, the CDR3 reads TGTGCCAGCAGTTACCAGGGGTATAATTCACCCCTCCACTTT. Its translation is CASSYQGYNSPLHF. The chain uses TRBV6-5 and TRBJ1-6; D perhaps matches TRBD1 (6 bases). V dropped 2 bases and J dropped 4 bases, with 6 bases sitting between them. The CDR3 is made up of 14 amino acids. Germline V CDR1 and CDR2: MNHEY, SVGAGI.

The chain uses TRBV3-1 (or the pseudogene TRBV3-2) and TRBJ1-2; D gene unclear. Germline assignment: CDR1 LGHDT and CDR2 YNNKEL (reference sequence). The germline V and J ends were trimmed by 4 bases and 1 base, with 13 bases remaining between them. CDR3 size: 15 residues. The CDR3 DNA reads TGTGCCAGCAGCCTCCGGACTGAGGATAACTATGGCTACACCTTC. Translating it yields CASSLRTEDNYGYTF.